This TCR beta chain was recovered during a study of cytomegalovirus exposure and HLA in healthy donors. General study findings and limits: Most TCR sequences proved rare, with some public TCRs found in many donors.

Measured with immunoSEQ multiplex PCR; TCRdb has only the in-frame clones, and not every one. The table has under 200,000 clones, about 90% seen once; the top ten hold about 9.4%. About this clone: The antigen remains undetermined.

In germline, CDR1 is DFQATT, CDR2 SNEGSKA (reference sequence). The germline V and J ends were trimmed by 7 bases and 4 bases, with 4 bases remaining between them. This CDR3 is 10 amino acids long. The J gene is TRBJ1-4, the V gene TRBV20-1; D call uncertain. The sequence came from a woman younger than 30 in good health and CMV-seropositive. The sequenced sample was PBMCs. The CDR3, as DNA: TGCAGTGTCTTTAATGAAAAACTGTTTTTT. This sequence encodes CSVFNEKLFF.